This is a list of T cell receptor beta chains from one sample in a study of graft-versus-host responses after intestinal transplantation. TCRdb keeps only in-frame clones here, not all; method: immunoSEQ multiplex PCR. The sample records about 23,000 clones, around nine tenths being singletons. Sequencing was performed on PBMCs, taken approximately 39 days after intestinal transplant. The origin of the receptors is a human patient who received an intestinal transplant, so some T cells may come from the graft donor. Both conserved end residues are part of each CDR3. Expanded clones are given a class, and other clones once, few, many or no size at all.

.,TRBV5-6,TRBJ1-1,CASSLAGLTNTEAFF
.,TRBV27,TRBJ2-5,CASRGTGGRETQYF
.,TRBV7-2,TRBJ2-1,CASSLAGAGDYNEQFF
.,TRBV10-3,TRBJ1-3,CAISDYRTAGDLGNTIYF
.,TRBV4-3,TRBJ2-1,CASSQSVRWREGLFTEQFF
.,TRBV20-1,TRBJ2-3,CSARLTDTQYF
.,TRBV15,TRBJ2-5,CATSPRTSGSWGETQYF
.,TRBV10-3,TRBJ2-7,CATWTSGYEQYF
medium-sized,TRBV4-2,TRBJ2-7,CASSRTGTFSYEQYF
.,TRBV28,TRBJ1-4,CASSLLLGGANEKLFF
.,TRBV6-6,TRBJ2-1,CASSYGGLAPYNEQFF
.,TRBV9,TRBJ2-3,CASSVGTSSTDTQYF
.,TRBV4-1,TRBJ2-4,CASSQESYPSGGKLAKNIQYF
.,TRBV4-1,TRBJ2-1,CASSPEFVRGNEQFF
.,TRBV15,TRBJ2-5,CATSRDSGFETQYF
.,TRBV4-2,TRBJ2-7,CASSQVATPAYEQYF
.,TRBV6-1,TRBJ1-6,CASRERDRVVSPLHF
few,TRBV10-1,TRBJ2-2,CASSSEAKTGELFF
.,TRBV28,TRBJ1-1,CASSFQGQAFF
.,TRBV4-1,TRBJ1-6,CASSQGHYNSPLHF
.,TRBV6-1,TRBJ2-2,CASNSQGAYTGELFF
.,TRBV6-1,TRBJ2-1,CASSSYVRGYNEQFF
.,TRBV10-1,TRBJ2-1,CASSEFTGTSGHNEQFF
.,TRBV14,TRBJ2-1,CASSPWTGYNEQFF
.,TRBV7-9,TRBJ1-1,CASSLGLAEAFF
.,TRBV6-6,TRBJ2-7,CASSPRVAYEQYF
.,TRBV20-1,TRBJ1-1,CSARAFAGAFF
.,TRBV7-6,TRBJ1-6,CASSPDGFSYNSPLHF
.,TRBV11-3,TRBJ2-1,CASSFFPLGNEQFF
.,TRBV7-9,TRBJ1-1,CASRVGMGTEAFF
.,TRBV6-5,TRBJ1-1,CASSSSLALNTEAFF
.,TRBV27,TRBJ1-1,CASIPTGRLTEAFF
.,TRBV7-2,TRBJ1-2,CASSLRVRGQGYTF
.,TRBV28,TRBJ1-1,CASIWAENTEAFF
few,TRBV9,TRBJ2-5,CASSVVGLAGQETQYF
few,TRBV29-1,TRBJ2-1,CSVSGIGDEQFF
.,TRBV9,TRBJ2-3,CASSVGGDTQYF
few,TRBV9,TRBJ1-2,CASSEDRGYGYTF
.,TRBV7-4,TRBJ1-5,CASSFSGSNNLENQPQHF
.,TRBV28,TRBJ1-5,CASSLGGSNQPQHF
.,TRBV5-1,TRBJ2-7,CASSLFKSSEQYF
.,TRBV21-1,TRBJ2-7,CASSKVPAGIYYEQYF